This TCR beta chain comes out of a study of cytotoxic CD8 clonotypes in ibrutinib-treated CLL. At the level of the study: Response material was collected after a median approximately 11 months of treatment, range 6 to 36. General observations from the study: Public clonotypes showed up rarely, and on treatment they shrank or held steady. Clonality climbed at ibrutinib response, then dropped toward baseline at progression.

Details on this clone: What it binds is unknown.

Sequencing was performed with immunoSEQ multiplex PCR; in TCRdb, only in-frame clones are kept and a portion is missing. The table includes almost 250,000 clones, around three quarters detected once. Trimming stripped 2 bases from V and 7 bases from J, with 12 bases between. The germline CDR1 and CDR2 sequences are GTSNPN and SVGIG (reference sequence). The CDR3 is made up of 12 amino acids. The sequencing used PBMCs, collected after 24 months of ibrutinib treatment. The chain combines TRBV30 with TRBJ2-7, with D perhaps TRBD1 (6 bases). The receptor was isolated from a human donor with chronic lymphocytic leukemia. The CDR3, as DNA: TGTGCCTGGAGTACACAGGGATTGGAGCAGTACTTC. Its protein is CAWSTQGLEQYF.